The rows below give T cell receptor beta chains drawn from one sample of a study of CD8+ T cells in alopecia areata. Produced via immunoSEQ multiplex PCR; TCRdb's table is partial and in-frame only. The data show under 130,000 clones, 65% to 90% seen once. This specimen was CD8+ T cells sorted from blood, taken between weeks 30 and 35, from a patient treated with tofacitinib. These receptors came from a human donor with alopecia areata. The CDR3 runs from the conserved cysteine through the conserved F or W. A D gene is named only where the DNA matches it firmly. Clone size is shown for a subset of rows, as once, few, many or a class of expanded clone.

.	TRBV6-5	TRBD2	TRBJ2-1	CASSYSRAGVNEQFF	TGTGCCAGCAGTTACTCGCGAGCGGGGGTAAATGAGCAGTTCTTC
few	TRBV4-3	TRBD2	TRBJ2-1	CASSQGLAGEQFF	TGCGCCAGCAGCCAGGGACTAGCGGGGGAGCAGTTCTTC
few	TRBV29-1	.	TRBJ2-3	CSVAGLGSTDTQYF	TGCAGCGTGGCGGGGTTAGGGAGCACAGATACGCAGTATTTT
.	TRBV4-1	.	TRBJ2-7	CASSRGQTYEQYF	TGCGCCAGCAGCCGAGGACAGACCTACGAGCAGTACTTC
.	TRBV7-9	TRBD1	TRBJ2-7	CASSFPKQGDYEQYF	TGTGCCAGCAGCTTTCCCAAACAGGGGGACTACGAGCAGTACTTC
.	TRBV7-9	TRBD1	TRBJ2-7	CASSLGQAEQYF	TGTGCCAGCAGCCTCGGACAGGCCGAGCAGTACTTC
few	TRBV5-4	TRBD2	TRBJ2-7	CASNKAGLPSYEQYF	TGTGCCAGCAACAAAGCGGGACTTCCCTCCTACGAGCAGTACTTC
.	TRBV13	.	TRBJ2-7	CASAPRGFYEQYF	TGTGCCAGCGCTCCCAGGGGATTCTACGAGCAGTACTTC
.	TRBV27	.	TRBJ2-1	CASSPIISKGFNEQFF	TGTGCCAGCAGCCCTATTATAAGTAAGGGATTCAATGAGCAGTTCTTC
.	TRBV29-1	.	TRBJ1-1	CSVTLVPEAFF	TGCAGCGTTACGCTGGTTCCTGAAGCTTTCTTT
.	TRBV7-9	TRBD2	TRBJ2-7	CASSLPGRGETHEQYF	TGTGCCAGCAGCTTACCTGGCCGGGGGGAAACCCACGAGCAGTACTTC